A selection of T cell receptor beta chains follows, all from one sample in a study of T-cell reconstitution after alpha-beta-depleted transplantation in children. TCRdb passed the PCR reads through MiXCR, listing each CDR3 protein once. Among 600,000 to 700,000 distinct CDR3 sequences listed, roughly 15% were seen once. Material: PBMCs from the stem cell graft donor, obtained from the stem cell graft. These receptors were taken from a human donor who donated a stem cell graft to a child with acute myeloid leukemia. The CDR3 runs from the conserved cysteine through the conserved F or W. Fields, in order: J gene, clone size, D gene, V gene, CDR3 protein, CDR3 DNA. D genes are given only for firm matches. Clone size is stated in some rows and not others, as once, few, many or a class when expanded.

>TRBJ1-6|many|TRBD1|TRBV20-1
CSAKQNRDRIGSPLHF
TGCAGTGCTAAACAGAACCGGGACAGGATCGGATCACCCCTCCACTTT
>TRBJ2-7|few|-|TRBV7-9
CASSPDLHEQYF
TGTGCCAGCAGCCCAGACCTCCACGAGCAGTACTTC
>TRBJ1-2|few|-|TRBV5-4
CASGFSGTGYTF
TGTGCCAGCGGCTTCTCAGGGACCGGCTACACCTTC
>TRBJ2-2|-|TRBD1|TRBV5-1
CASRLLTGSTGELFF
TGCGCCAGCAGATTATTGACAGGGAGCACCGGGGAGCTGTTTTTT
>TRBJ1-1|many|-|TRBV5-5
CASSLVSGGGTEAFF
TGTGCCAGCAGCTTGGTATCCGGTGGAGGAACTGAAGCTTTCTTT
>TRBJ2-2|few|TRBD1|TRBV5-1
CASSVDSGGTGELFF
TGCGCCAGCAGCGTAGACTCAGGGGGCACCGGGGAGCTGTTTTTT
>TRBJ2-3|many|TRBD2|TRBV29-1
CSVEGRGATDTQYF
TGCAGCGTTGAAGGGCGGGGGGCCACAGATACGCAGTATTTT
>TRBJ1-6|many|-|TRBV12-3/TRBV12-4
CASSLMRTANSPLHF
TGTGCCAGCAGTTTGATGAGGACGGCCAATTCACCCCTCCACTTT
>TRBJ1-5|-|TRBD1|TRBV12-3/TRBV12-4
CASSWTGQGGSNQPQHF
TGTGCCAGCAGTTGGACAGGCCAAGGGGGTAGCAATCAGCCCCAGCATTTT
>TRBJ2-3|few|-|TRBV6-1
CASTWVGDTQYF
TGTGCCAGCACCTGGGTGGGGGATACGCAGTATTTT
>TRBJ1-2|many|TRBD1|TRBV20-1
CSARDDRGGGYTF
TGCAGTGCTAGGGATGACAGGGGAGGTGGCTACACCTTC
>TRBJ2-1|few|-|TRBV5-1
CASSLAGKGGPIDNEQFF
TGCGCCAGCAGCTTGGCCGGGAAGGGGGGGCCCATTGACAATGAGCAGTTCTTC
>TRBJ2-1|few|TRBD2|TRBV7-9
CASSGSGGSPYNEQFF
TGTGCCAGCAGCGGATCCGGGGGGTCCCCCTACAATGAGCAGTTCTTC
>TRBJ2-5|many|-|TRBV7-2
CASSSSLYQETQYF
TGTGCCAGCAGCTCTTCATTGTACCAAGAGACCCAGTACTTC
>TRBJ2-3|many|TRBD2|TRBV20-1
CSARDLLAGGLNTDTQYF
TGCAGTGCTAGAGATCTCCTAGCGGGGGGGCTGAACACAGATACGCAGTATTTT
>TRBJ2-3|-|TRBD2|TRBV20-1
CSALAGASTDTQYF
TGCAGTGCCTTAGCGGGGGCCTCCACAGATACGCAGTATTTT
>TRBJ2-1|many|TRBD2|TRBV7-8
CASSPPTSGGNYNEQFF
TGTGCCAGCAGCCCCCCGACTAGCGGGGGGAACTACAATGAGCAGTTCTTC
>TRBJ2-3|many|TRBD2|TRBV6-1
CASRPFGGDLSTDTQYF
TGTGCCAGCAGACCCTTCGGGGGGGACTTAAGCACAGATACGCAGTATTTT
>TRBJ2-7|few|TRBD1|TRBV5-5
CASSLEWTGSYEQYF
TGTGCCAGCAGCTTGGAATGGACAGGGTCCTACGAGCAGTACTTC